This T cell receptor (beta chain) was recorded in a study of blood T cell repertoires in COVID-19. The wider study: The cDNA or gDNA used as material had been derived from T cells, B-cell-depleted T cells, or PBMCs.

Germline V lookup: CDR1 SGHRS, CDR2 YFSETQ. The V gene lost 5 bases and the J gene lost 1 base, with 9 bases spanning the gap. This CDR3 has 14 amino acids. This clone has only a few counts. Original processing methods: The assay estimated nucleated cells by amplifying reference gene primers. The table came from immunoSEQ multiplex PCR; TCRdb's copy has only in-frame clones and leaves some out. V and J calls and clone size come straight from that table; D and trimming were deduced from the DNA. The sample includes 75,000 to 95,000 clones, about 82% of them seen just once. Material: peripheral blood. The gene calls are TRBV5-1 and TRBJ2-2, with D possibly being TRBD1 (5 bases). The clonotype was recovered from a man between 50 and 59 years old with acute or convalescent COVID-19. CDR3 nucleotide sequence: TGCGCCAGCAGATATGGACAGAACACCGGGGAGCTGTTTTTT. It specifies CASRYGQNTGELFF.